A selection of T cell receptor beta chains follows, all from one sample in a study of blood T cell repertoires in COVID-19. The table came from immunoSEQ multiplex PCR; TCRdb's copy has only in-frame clones and leaves some out. The table has 300,000 to 400,000 clones, roughly 89% seen once. Sequencing input: peripheral blood. These receptors were taken from a woman between 18 and 30 years old who had recovered from COVID-19. The CDR3 runs from the conserved cysteine through the conserved F or W. D genes are given only for firm matches. Expanded clones are given a class, and other clones once, few, many or no size at all.

d_call	v_call	clone_size	j_call	cdr3_aa	cdr3_nt
-	TRBV25-1	-	TRBJ2-1	CASSARGNEQFF	TGTGCCAGCAGTGCCAGGGGCAATGAGCAGTTCTTC
-	TRBV7-9	-	TRBJ1-5	CASSYQGGQPQHF	TGTGCCAGCAGCTACCAAGGGGGACAGCCCCAGCATTTT
TRBD1	TRBV5-3	-	TRBJ1-2	CARSDPPGQGPYGYTF	TGTGCCAGAAGCGACCCACCGGGACAGGGCCCCTATGGCTACACCTTC
-	TRBV7-2	-	TRBJ1-5	CASTLGGNGQPQHF	TGTGCCAGCACCTTGGGAGGTAATGGTCAGCCCCAGCATTTT
TRBD1	TRBV10-1	once	TRBJ1-2	CASSAAGGRGYTF	TGCGCCAGCAGTGCGGCAGGGGGCCGAGGCTACACCTTC
TRBD1	TRBV7-9	few	TRBJ1-2	CASSLGGTGSNYGYTF	TGTGCCAGCAGCTTAGGCGGGACAGGTTCTAACTATGGCTACACCTTC
TRBD2	TRBV10-3	-	TRBJ2-3	CAIRAGEPTDTQYF	TGTGCCATCAGGGCGGGGGAGCCCACAGATACGCAGTATTTT
TRBD2	TRBV7-2	-	TRBJ2-1	CASSLSAAGGLGYNEQFF	TGTGCCAGCAGCTTATCGGCGGCGGGAGGGCTCGGCTACAATGAGCAGTTCTTC
-	TRBV7-9	-	TRBJ2-1	CASSLSSSYNEQFF	TGTGCCAGCAGCTTAAGTAGCTCCTACAATGAGCAGTTCTTC
-	TRBV7-2	-	TRBJ1-1	CASSLAQTGTFEAFF	TGTGCCAGCAGCTTAGCCCAAACAGGGACCTTTGAAGCTTTCTTT
-	TRBV27	-	TRBJ1-6	CASSSTANNSPLHF	TGTGCCAGCAGTTCGACAGCGAATAATTCACCCCTCCACTTT
TRBD1	TRBV9	-	TRBJ1-3	CASSPSGQRNTIYF	TGTGCCAGCAGCCCTTCGGGACAGAGAAACACCATATATTTT
TRBD1	TRBV9	-	TRBJ1-1	CASSAPRDRGVNTEAFF	TGTGCCAGCAGCGCGCCTCGGGACAGGGGCGTCAACACTGAAGCTTTCTTT
-	TRBV30	-	TRBJ1-4	CAWSAGTNEKLFF	TGTGCCTGGTCCGCAGGGACTAATGAAAAACTGTTTTTT
TRBD1	TRBV7-9	-	TRBJ2-5	CASSLGQAGQETQYF	TGTGCCAGCAGCTTGGGACAGGCAGGGCAAGAGACCCAGTACTTC
-	TRBV4-2	-	TRBJ1-1	CASSQERLNTEAFF	TGTGCCAGCAGCCAAGAACGGTTGAACACTGAAGCTTTCTTT
-	TRBV6-6	-	TRBJ2-5	CASSSTRGSKETQYF	TGTGCCAGCAGTAGTACCAGGGGTTCTAAAGAGACCCAGTACTTC
-	TRBV19	-	TRBJ1-5	CASSIVAGNGNQPQHF	TGTGCCAGTAGTATAGTGGCGGGCAATGGCAATCAGCCCCAGCATTTT
-	TRBV30	-	TRBJ1-2	CAWSVGYRGGRGYTF	TGTGCCTGGAGTGTAGGGTATAGGGGAGGACGAGGCTACACCTTC
TRBD2	TRBV6-2/TRBV6-3	-	TRBJ2-3	CASSYWAGGPKSTDTQYF	TGTGCCAGCAGTTACTGGGCGGGAGGACCTAAAAGCACAGATACGCAGTATTTT
-	TRBV6-5	-	TRBJ1-6	CASSWDTENSPLHF	TGTGCCAGCAGTTGGGACACGGAAAATTCACCCCTCCACTTT
-	TRBV30	-	TRBJ1-1	CAWRPQGGEAFF	TGTGCCTGGAGACCACAGGGCGGTGAAGCTTTCTTT